This record concerns one TCR beta chain sequence. The clone's antigen remains unknown. Qualities for individual bases were not recorded, and no much larger clone is one base off. Libraries came from the immunoSEQ multiplex PCR assay. TCRdb mirrors the immuneACCESS table, restricted to in-frame sequences. Some clones are absent from its copies; in checked studies, under half trace to an unresolved V gene, and the reason for the others is unknown. The sample includes 35,000 to 40,000 clones, with 90% to 95% observed a single time. The ten most abundant clones make up under 0.9% of the sample. The CDR3 runs 14 residues from the cysteine to the phenylalanine. Just CDR3 DNA is preserved here, 42 bases in frame from base 1. CDR1 and CDR2, per the germline V gene (reference sequence), are LNHDA and SQIVND. V is clipped by 8 bases and J by 2 bases, and the sequence between their germline boundaries is 16 bases long.

The sample originates from a study of T cell changes during pregnancy in multiple sclerosis (dated by TCRdb to the late 2010s). Describing the broader study: In women with multiple sclerosis, the researchers looked at how the T cell repertoire shifted as pregnancy progressed.

Recombination linked TRBV19 to TRBJ2-7; a tentative D match to TRBD1 spans 6 bases. The TCR comes from a female donor with multiple sclerosis, enrolled in a pregnancy study. The source material was CD4+ T cells from peripheral blood mononuclear cells, sampled in the third trimester of pregnancy. The DNA reads as follows: TGTGCCAGTTCTTACGACAGGTCAGCCTACGAGCAGTACTTC. This is translated as CASSYDRSAYEQYF.